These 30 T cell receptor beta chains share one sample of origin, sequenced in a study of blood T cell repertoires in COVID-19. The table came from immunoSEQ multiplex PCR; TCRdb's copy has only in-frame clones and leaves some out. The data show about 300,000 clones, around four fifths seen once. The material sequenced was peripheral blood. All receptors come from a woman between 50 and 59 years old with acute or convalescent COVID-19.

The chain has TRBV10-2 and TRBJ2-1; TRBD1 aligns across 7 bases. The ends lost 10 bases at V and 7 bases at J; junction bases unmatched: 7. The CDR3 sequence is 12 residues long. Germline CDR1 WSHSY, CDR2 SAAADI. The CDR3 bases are TGCGCCACCCTCACAGGGGAGAATGAGCAGTTCTTC. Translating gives CATLTGENEQFF.

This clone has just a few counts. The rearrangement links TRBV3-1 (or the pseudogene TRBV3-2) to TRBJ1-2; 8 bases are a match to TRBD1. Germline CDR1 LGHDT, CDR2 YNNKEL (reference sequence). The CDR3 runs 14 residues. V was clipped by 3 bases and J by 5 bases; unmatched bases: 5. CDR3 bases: TGTGCCAGCAGCCAGGGGACAGGATCTTATGGCTACACCTTC. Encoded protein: CASSQGTGSYGYTF.

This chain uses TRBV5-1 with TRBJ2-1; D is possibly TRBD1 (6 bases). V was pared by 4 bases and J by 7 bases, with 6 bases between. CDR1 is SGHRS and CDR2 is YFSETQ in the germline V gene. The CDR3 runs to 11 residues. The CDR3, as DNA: TGCGCCAGCAGCCAGGGGAATGAGCAGTTCTTC. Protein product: CASSQGNEQFF.

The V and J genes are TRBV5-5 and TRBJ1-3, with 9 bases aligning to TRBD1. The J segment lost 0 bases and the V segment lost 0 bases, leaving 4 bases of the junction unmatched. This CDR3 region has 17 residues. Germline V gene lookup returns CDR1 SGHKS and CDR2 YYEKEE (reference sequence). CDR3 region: CASSLVGQGSSGNTIYF. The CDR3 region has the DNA TGTGCCAGCAGCTTGGTGGGACAGGGATCCTCTGGAAACACCATATATTTT.

This chain's CDR3 is CASSGQGAINEQFF. CDR3 DNA sequence: TGTGCCAGCAGCGGACAGGGGGCGATCAATGAGCAGTTCTTC. The genes are TRBV2 and TRBJ2-1; 11 bases are a match to TRBD1. The V gene end was trimmed by 6 bases and the J gene end by 6 bases; junction bases not matched to a gene: 4. This CDR3 has 14 amino acids. Germline V gene lookup returns CDR1 SNHLY and CDR2 FYNNEI.

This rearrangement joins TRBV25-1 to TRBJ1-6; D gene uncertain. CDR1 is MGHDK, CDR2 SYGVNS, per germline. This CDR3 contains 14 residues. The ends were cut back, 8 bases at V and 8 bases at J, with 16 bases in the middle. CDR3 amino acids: CASSRTMRDSPLHF. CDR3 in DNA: TGTGCCAGCTCCCGAACCATGAGGGATTCACCCCTCCACTTT.

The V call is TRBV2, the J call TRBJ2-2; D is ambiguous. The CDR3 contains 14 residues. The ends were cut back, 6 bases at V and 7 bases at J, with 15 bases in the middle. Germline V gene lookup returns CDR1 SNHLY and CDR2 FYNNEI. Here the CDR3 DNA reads TGTGCCAGCAGACTAAGCAACCGTGGCGGGGAGCTGTTTTTT. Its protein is CASRLSNRGGELFF. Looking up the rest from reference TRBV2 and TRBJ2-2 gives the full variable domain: EPEVTQTPSHQVTQMGQEVILRCVPISNHLYFYWYRQILGQKVEFLVSFYNNEISEKSEIFDDQFSVERPDGSNFTLKIRSTKLEDSAMYFCASRLSNRGGELFFGEGSRLTVL.

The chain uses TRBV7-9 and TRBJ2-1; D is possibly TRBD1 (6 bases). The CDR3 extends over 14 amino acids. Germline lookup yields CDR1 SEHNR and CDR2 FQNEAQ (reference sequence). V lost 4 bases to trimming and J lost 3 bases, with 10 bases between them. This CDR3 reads CASSSPDSYNEQFF. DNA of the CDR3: TGTGCCAGCAGCTCCCCGGACAGCTACAATGAGCAGTTCTTC.

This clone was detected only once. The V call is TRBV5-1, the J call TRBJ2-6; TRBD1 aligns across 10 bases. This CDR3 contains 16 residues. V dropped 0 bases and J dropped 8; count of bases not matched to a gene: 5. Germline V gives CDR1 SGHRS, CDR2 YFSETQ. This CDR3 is CASSLGDRGPPNVLTF. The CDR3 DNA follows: TGCGCCAGCAGCTTGGGGGACAGGGGTCCTCCCAACGTCCTGACTTTC.

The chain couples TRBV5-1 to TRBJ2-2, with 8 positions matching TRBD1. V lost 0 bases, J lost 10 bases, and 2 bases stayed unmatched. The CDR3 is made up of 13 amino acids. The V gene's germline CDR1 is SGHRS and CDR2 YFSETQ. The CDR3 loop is CASSLGQGQELFF. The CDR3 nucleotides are TGCGCCAGCAGCTTGGGACAGGGGCAGGAGCTGTTTTTT.

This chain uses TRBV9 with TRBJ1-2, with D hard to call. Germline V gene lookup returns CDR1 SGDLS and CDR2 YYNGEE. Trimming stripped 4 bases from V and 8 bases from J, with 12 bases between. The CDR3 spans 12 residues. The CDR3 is CASSPRGGGYTF. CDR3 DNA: TGTGCCAGCAGCCCGCGGGGAGGGGGCTACACCTTC.

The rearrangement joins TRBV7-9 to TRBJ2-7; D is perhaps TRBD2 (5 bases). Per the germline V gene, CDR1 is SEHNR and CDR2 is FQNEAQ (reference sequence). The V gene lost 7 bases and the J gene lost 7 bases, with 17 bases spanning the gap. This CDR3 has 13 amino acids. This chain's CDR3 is CASTRTVEGEQYV. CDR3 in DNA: TGTGCCAGCACTAGGACGGTTGAGGGTGAGCAGTACGTC.

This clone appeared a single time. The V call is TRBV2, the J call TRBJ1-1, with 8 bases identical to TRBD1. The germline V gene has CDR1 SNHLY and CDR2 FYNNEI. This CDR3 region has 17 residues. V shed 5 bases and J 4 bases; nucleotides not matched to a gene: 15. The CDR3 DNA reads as TGTGCCAGCAGTTTAGGACAGGGTAGCGGAGCGGCCACTGAAGCTTTCTTT. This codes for CASSLGQGSGAATEAFF.

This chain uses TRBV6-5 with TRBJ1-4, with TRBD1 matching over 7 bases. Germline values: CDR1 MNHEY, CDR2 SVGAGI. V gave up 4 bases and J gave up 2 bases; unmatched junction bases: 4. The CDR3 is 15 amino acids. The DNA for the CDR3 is TGTGCCAGCAGTTCAGACAGGGTCACTAATGAAAAACTGTTTTTT. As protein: CASSSDRVTNEKLFF.

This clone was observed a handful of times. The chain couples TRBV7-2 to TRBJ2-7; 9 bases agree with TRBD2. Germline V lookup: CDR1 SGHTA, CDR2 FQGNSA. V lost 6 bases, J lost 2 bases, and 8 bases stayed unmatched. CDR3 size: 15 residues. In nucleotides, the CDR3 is TGTGCCAGCAGTAACGCTGCGGGAGGGCCCTACGAGCAGTACTTC. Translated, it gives CASSNAAGGPYEQYF.

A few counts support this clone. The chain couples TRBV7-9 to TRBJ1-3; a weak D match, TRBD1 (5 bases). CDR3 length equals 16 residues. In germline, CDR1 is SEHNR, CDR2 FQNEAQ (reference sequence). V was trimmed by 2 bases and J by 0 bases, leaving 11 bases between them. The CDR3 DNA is TGTGCCAGCAGCTTAAGGGGCCCAAGCTCTGGAAACACCATATATTTT. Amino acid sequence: CASSLRGPSSGNTIYF.

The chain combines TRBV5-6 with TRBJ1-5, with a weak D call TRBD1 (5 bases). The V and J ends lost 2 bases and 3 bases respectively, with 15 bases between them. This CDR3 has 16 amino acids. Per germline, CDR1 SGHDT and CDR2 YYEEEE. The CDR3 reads CASSFGGAEVNQPQHF. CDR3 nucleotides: TGTGCCAGCAGCTTCGGAGGGGCTGAAGTCAATCAGCCCCAGCATTTT.

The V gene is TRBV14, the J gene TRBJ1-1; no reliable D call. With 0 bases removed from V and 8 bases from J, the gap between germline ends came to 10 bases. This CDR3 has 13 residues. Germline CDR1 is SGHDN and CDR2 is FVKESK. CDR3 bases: TGTGCCAGCAGCCAAGATCAGGCAGGAGAAGCTTTCTTT. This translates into CASSQDQAGEAFF.

CDR3 bases: TGTGCCAGCAGCTACTGGGGACAGAGCTCCTACAATGAGCAGTTCTTC. It encodes CASSYWGQSSYNEQFF. The chain employs TRBV7-6 and TRBJ2-1, with TRBD1 matching 7 bases. J gave up 0 bases and V 4 bases, and 6 bases lay outside the gene matches. This CDR3 comprises 16 residues. Germline assignment: CDR1 SGHVS and CDR2 FNYEAQ.

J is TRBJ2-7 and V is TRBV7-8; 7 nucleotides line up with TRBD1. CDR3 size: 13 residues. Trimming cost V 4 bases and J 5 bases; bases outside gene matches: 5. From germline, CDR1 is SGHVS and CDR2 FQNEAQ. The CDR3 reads CASSWGQLNEQYV. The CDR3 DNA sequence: TGTGCCAGCAGCTGGGGACAGCTGAACGAGCAGTACGTC.

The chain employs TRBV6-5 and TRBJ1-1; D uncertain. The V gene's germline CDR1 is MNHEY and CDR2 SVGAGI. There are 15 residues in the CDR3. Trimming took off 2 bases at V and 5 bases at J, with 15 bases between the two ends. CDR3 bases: TGTGCCAGCAGTTACACGTCCCTTCGGCGGACTGAAGCTTTCTTT. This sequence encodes CASSYTSLRRTEAFF.

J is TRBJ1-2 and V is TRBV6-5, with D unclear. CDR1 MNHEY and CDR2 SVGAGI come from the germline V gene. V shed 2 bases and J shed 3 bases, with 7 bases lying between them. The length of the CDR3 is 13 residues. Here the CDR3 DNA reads TGTGCCAGCAGTTACGCCTACTACTATGGCTACACCTTC. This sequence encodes CASSYAYYYGYTF.

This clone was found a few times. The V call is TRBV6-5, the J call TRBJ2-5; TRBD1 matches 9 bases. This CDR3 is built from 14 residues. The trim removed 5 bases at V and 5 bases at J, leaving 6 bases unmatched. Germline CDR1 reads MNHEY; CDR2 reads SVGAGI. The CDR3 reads CASSTYGQGETQYF. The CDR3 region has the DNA TGTGCCAGCAGTACCTACGGACAGGGGGAGACCCAGTACTTC.

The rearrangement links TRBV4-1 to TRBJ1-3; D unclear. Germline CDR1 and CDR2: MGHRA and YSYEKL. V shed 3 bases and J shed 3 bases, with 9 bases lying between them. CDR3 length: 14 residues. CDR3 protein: CASSQLEFGNTIYF. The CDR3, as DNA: TGCGCCAGCAGCCAGCTCGAGTTTGGAAACACCATATATTTT.

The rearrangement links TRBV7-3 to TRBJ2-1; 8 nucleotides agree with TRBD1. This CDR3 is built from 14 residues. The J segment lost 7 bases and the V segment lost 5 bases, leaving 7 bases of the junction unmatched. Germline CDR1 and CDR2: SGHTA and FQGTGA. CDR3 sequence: CASSHGQGRNEQFF. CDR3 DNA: TGTGCCAGCAGCCACGGACAGGGCAGGAATGAGCAGTTCTTC.

CDR3 sequence (DNA): TGTGCCAGCAGCATACGGACAGGCCGGAACACTGAAGCTTTCTTT. The encoded protein is CASSIRTGRNTEAFF. This rearrangement joins TRBV11-2 to TRBJ1-1, with TRBD1 identical over 7 bases. The CDR3 totals 15 residues. V trimming: 5 bases; J trimming: 1 base; junction bases outside the gene matches: 7. Germline assignment: CDR1 SGHAT and CDR2 FQNNGV.

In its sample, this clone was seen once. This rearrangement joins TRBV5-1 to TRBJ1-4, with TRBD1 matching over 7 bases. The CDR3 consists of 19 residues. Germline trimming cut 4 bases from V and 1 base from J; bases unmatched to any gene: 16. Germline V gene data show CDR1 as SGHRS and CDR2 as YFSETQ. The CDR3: CASSQTRQGRFRTNEKLFF. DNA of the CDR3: TGCGCCAGCAGCCAAACGCGACAGGGTAGATTTAGAACTAATGAAAAACTGTTTTTT.

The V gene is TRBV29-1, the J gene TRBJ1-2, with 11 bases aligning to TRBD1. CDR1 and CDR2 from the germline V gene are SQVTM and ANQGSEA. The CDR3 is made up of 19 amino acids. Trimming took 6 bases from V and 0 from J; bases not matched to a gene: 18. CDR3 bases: TGCAGCGTGCACAATTCCGGGACAGGGGGACCTAACTCTAACTATGGCTACACCTTC. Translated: CSVHNSGTGGPNSNYGYTF. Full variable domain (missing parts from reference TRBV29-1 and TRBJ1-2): SAVISQKPSRDICQRGTSLTIQCQVDSQVTMMFWYRQQPGQSLTLIATANQGSEATYESGFVIDKFPISRPNLTFSTLTVSNMSPEDSSIYLCSVHNSGTGGPNSNYGYTFGSGTRLTVV.

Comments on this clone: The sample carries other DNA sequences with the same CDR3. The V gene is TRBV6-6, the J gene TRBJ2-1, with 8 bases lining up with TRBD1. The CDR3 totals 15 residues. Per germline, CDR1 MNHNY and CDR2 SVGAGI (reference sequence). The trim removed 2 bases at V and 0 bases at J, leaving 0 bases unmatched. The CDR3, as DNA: TGTGCCAGCAGTTACGGGACAGGCTCCTACAATGAGCAGTTCTTC. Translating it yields CASSYGTGSYNEQFF.

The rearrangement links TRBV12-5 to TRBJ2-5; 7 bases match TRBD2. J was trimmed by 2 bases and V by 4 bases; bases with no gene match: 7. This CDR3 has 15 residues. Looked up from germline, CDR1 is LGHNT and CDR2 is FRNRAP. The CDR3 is CASGSWASGQETQYF. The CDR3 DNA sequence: TGTGCTAGTGGTTCATGGGCTAGCGGACAAGAGACCCAGTACTTC.